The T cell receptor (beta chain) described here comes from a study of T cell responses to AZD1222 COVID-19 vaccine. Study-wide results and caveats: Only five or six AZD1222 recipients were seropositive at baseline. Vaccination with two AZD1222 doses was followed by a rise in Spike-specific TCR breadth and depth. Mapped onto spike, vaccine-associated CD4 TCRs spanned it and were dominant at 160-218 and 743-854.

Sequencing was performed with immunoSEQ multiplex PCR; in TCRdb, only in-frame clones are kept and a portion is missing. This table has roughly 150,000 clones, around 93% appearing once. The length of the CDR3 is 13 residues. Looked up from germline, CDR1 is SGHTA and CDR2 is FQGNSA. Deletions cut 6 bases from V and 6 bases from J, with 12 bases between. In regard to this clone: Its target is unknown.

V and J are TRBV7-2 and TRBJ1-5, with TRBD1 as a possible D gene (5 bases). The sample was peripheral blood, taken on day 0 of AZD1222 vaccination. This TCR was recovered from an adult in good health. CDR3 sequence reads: CASSSGAFQPQHF. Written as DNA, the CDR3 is TGTGCCAGCAGTAGTGGGGCTTTTCAGCCCCAGCATTTT.